The 25 T cell receptor beta chains in this list originate from one sample, sequenced in a study of CD8+ T cells in alopecia areata. The authors extracted RNA and reverse transcribed it into cDNA as the sequencing template. Sequencing was performed with immunoSEQ multiplex PCR; in TCRdb, only in-frame clones are kept and a portion is missing. The profile covers over 100,000 clones, none occurring a single time. The sequencing sample was made of lesional skin. Receptor source: a C3H/HeJ mouse with alopecia areata. MHC haplotype of the strain: H2-k.

On this clone itself: The gene names given are mouse names. The read gets to within 4 residues of the CDR3 end, and the germline J gene fills in the rest. The V gene is TRBV13-3, the J gene TRBJ1-2, with a weak D call TRBD1 (6 bases). Trimming took 5 bases from V and 2 from J, leaving 13 bases between them. The CDR3 length is 14 residues. Germline V gene data show CDR1 as NNHDY and CDR2 as SYVADS. The covered CDR3 bases are TGTGCCAGCAGGTCCTGGGGGGCGAACTCC. Residues: CASRSWGANS. In full, the CDR3 reads CASRSWGANSDYTF.

Points on this clone: Gene and germline names: mouse. The missing CDR3 end, 4 residues past where the read stops, is filled in from the germline J gene. J is TRBJ2-7 and V is TRBV13-3; 10 bases match TRBD2. The CDR3 consists of 16 residues. The trim removed 3 bases at V and 3 bases at J, leaving 9 bases unmatched. CDR1 and CDR2 from the germline V gene are NNHDY and SYVADS. The CDR3 loop reads CASSGPGTGELYEQYF. The sequenced part of the CDR3 DNA is TGTGCCAGCAGTGGTCCCGGGACTGGGGAGCTCTAT.

A few counts support this clone. The genes are named according to mouse. The observed sequence ends 4 residues before the CDR3 terminus, with the missing tail filled in from the germline J gene. V usage is TRBV19 and J usage is TRBJ1-4, with a possible D match to TRBD1 (6 bases). This CDR3 has 14 residues. CDR1 and CDR2 (germline): FNHDT, SITEND (reference sequence). Trimming pared 6 bases from V and 1 base from J, leaving 10 bases between. Partial CDR3 DNA: TGTGCCAGCACCTACAGGGCTTCCAACGAA. Its translation is CASTYRASNE. From start to end, the CDR3 is CASTYRASNERLFF. Full variable domain (missing parts from reference TRBV19 and TRBJ1-4): GGIITQTPKFLIGQEGQKLTLKCQQNFNHDTMYWYRQDSGKGLRLIYYSITENDLQKGDLSEGYDASREKKSSFSLTVTSAQKNEMAVFLCASTYRASNERLFFGHGTKLSVL.

Turning to this clone: Gene and germline names: mouse. Coverage ceases 4 residues before the CDR3 finishes, and the germline J gene fills in the end. The chain combines TRBV17 with TRBJ2-5; D perhaps matches TRBD1 (6 bases). This CDR3 contains 16 residues. The V gene lost 0 bases and the J gene lost 2 bases, with 12 bases spanning the gap. Germline CDR1 MNHDT, CDR2 YYDKIL. The covered CDR3 bases are TGTGCTAGCAGTAGAGACACGGGACATAGCCAAGAC. Protein: CASSRDTGHSQD. The CDR3, in full, reads CASSRDTGHSQDTQYF.

Regarding this clone: Mouse germline and gene names are used. The CDR3 end is not reached by the read, which stops 4 residues before it; the germline J gene fills it in. V and J are TRBV31 and TRBJ2-3; a weak D match, TRBD2 (7 bases). CDR1 is GKSSPN and CDR2 is SITVG in the germline V gene. The CDR3 totals 14 residues. Trimming left V 2 bases short and J 2 bases short, with 11 bases between. The part of the CDR3 DNA that was read is TGTGCCTGGAGTTGGGGGGCGCTTGCAGAA. Its translation: CAWSWGALAE. The entire CDR3 is CAWSWGALAETLYF.

About this clone itself: The genes are named according to mouse. The read gets to within 4 residues of the CDR3 end, and the germline J gene fills in the rest. This chain joins TRBV19 and TRBJ1-1, with D possibly matching TRBD1 (6 bases). V was shortened by 4 bases and J by 3 bases, with 13 bases between the two germline ends. This CDR3 region has 14 residues. Germline V CDR1 and CDR2: FNHDT, SITEND (reference sequence). The CDR3 loop reads CASSRGAADTEVFF. The DNA read from the CDR3 is TGTGCCAGCAGTCGGGGGGCGGCGGACACA.

This clone has more than one count but fewer than ten. Genes and germline come from the mouse. The CDR3 end is not reached by the read, which stops 4 residues before it; the germline J gene fills it in. This sequence joins TRBV13-3 and TRBJ1-1, with 8 bases matching TRBD1. Trimming at V came to 6 bases and at J to 4 bases, leaving 5 bases not matched to a gene. This CDR3 has 13 residues. CDR1 is NNHDY and CDR2 is SYVADS in the germline V gene. The sequenced CDR3 bases are TGTGCCAGCATTCAGGGGGCGGGCACA. It encodes CASIQGAGT. The full CDR3 protein reads CASIQGAGTEVFF.

Remarks on this clone: Mouse germline and gene names are used. The read halts 4 residues ahead of the CDR3 end, with the missing end drawn from the germline J gene. V gene TRBV19 combines with J gene TRBJ2-7; 10 bases align to TRBD1. Germline V gene data show CDR1 as FNHDT and CDR2 as SITEND (reference sequence). The CDR3 length is 14 residues. Partial CDR3 DNA: TGTGCCAGCAGCCGAGGGGACAGGGGTTAT. Residues: CASSRGDRGY. The full CDR3 protein is CASSRGDRGYEQYF.

This clone was counted a few times. The genes are named according to mouse. The read halts 4 residues ahead of the CDR3 end, with the missing end drawn from the germline J gene. This sequence joins TRBV13-1 and TRBJ1-1; TRBD1 matches at 9 bases. The germline gives CDR1 NSHNY, CDR2 SYGAGN. V trimming: 5 bases; J trimming: 3 bases; junction bases outside the gene matches: 2. The CDR3 contains 13 residues. The CDR3 bases that were read are TGTGCCAGCAGGGGACAGGGTGACACA. Its protein product is CASRGQGDT. The whole CDR3 protein is CASRGQGDTEVFF.

This clone has at least ten counts. Each gene name is a mouse one. The read halts 4 residues ahead of the CDR3 end, with the missing end drawn from the germline J gene. Other DNA variants within this sample encode the same CDR3. The chain uses TRBV13-3 and TRBJ1-2; 10 bases agree with TRBD1. V lost 3 bases to trimming and J lost 0 bases; unmatched junction nucleotides: 2. This CDR3 has 15 amino acids. The germline V gene has CDR1 NNHDY and CDR2 SYVADS. The CDR3 spells CASSGTGGANSDYTF. CDR3 bases read: TGTGCCAGCAGTGGGACAGGGGGAGCAAACTCC.

This clone appeared a few times. The germline and genes are mouse ones. From the germline J gene comes the end of the CDR3, since the read stops 4 residues before it. The rearrangement joins TRBV13-3 to TRBJ2-5, with D possibly being TRBD1 (7 bases). The CDR3 is made up of 15 amino acids. Germline assignment: CDR1 NNHDY and CDR2 SYVADS. The V gene lost 0 bases and the J gene lost 2 bases, with 10 bases spanning the gap. The DNA read from the CDR3 is TGTGCCAGCAGTGATGAGGGGGCTGGCCAAGAC. This sequence encodes CASSDEGAGQD. The entire CDR3 protein is CASSDEGAGQDTQYF.

To note about this clone: These gene names are mouse names. CDR3 sequence: CTCSARTEANERLFF. CDR3 DNA, as far as it was read: TGCACCTGCAGTGCCCGGACAGAGGCCAACGAA. V is TRBV1 and J is TRBJ1-4, with D maybe TRBD1 (6 bases). The read is 4 residues too short to cover the CDR3 end, so that end is filled in from the germline J gene. The germline V gene has CDR1 NSQYPW and CDR2 LRSPGD (reference sequence). V shed 3 bases and J shed 3 bases, with 11 bases lying between them. This CDR3 is built from 15 residues.

This clone has more than one count but fewer than ten. The gene names here belong to mouse. The sequence runs out 4 residues before the end of the CDR3; the remainder is reconstructed from the germline J gene. This chain connects TRBV19 to TRBJ2-7, with 8 bases fitting TRBD2. This CDR3 spans 14 amino acids. Germline CDR1 reads FNHDT; CDR2 reads SITEND (reference sequence). J lost 3 bases, V lost 6 bases, and 8 bases had no gene match. CDR3 in amino acids: CASTGGWGDYEQYF. Partial CDR3 DNA: TGTGCCAGCACCGGAGGCTGGGGGGACTAT.

This clone appeared a few times. Gene names and germline match the mouse. The read terminates 4 residues before the CDR3 end, so the remaining end is supplied by the germline J gene. The genes are TRBV13-3 and TRBJ1-1, with a tentative D call TRBD1 (5 bases). This CDR3 has 15 residues. The germline CDR1 and CDR2 sequences are NNHDY and SYVADS. The V gene lost 3 bases and the J gene lost 0 bases, with 12 bases spanning the gap. Incomplete CDR3 DNA: TGTGCCAGCAGTGCCCTCAGGGAGGCAAACACA. As protein: CASSALREANT. The full CDR3 is CASSALREANTEVFF.

As to this clone: Gene names refer to mouse genes. Read sequence stops 4 residues before the CDR3 end, and the germline J gene provides the missing end. The chain links TRBV19 to TRBJ2-2; TRBD1 matches at 9 bases. V lost 4 bases to trimming and J lost 4 bases; unmatched junction nucleotides: 8. Germline V gene data show CDR1 as FNHDT and CDR2 as SITEND (reference sequence). The CDR3 is 16 amino acids. CDR3 residues: CASSAPGQGGTGQLYF. The sequenced part of the CDR3 DNA is TGTGCCAGCAGTGCACCGGGACAGGGAGGCACCGGG.

As regards this clone: Mouse germline and gene names are used. The read is 4 residues too short to cover the CDR3 end, so that end is filled in from the germline J gene. The chain is built from TRBV13-3 and TRBJ1-2; 7 nucleotides line up with TRBD1. Trimming at V came to 0 bases and at J to 2 bases, leaving 4 bases not matched to a gene. The CDR3 covers 15 residues. Germline values: CDR1 NNHDY, CDR2 SYVADS. The DNA read from the CDR3 is TGTGCCAGCAGTGATGCAGTGGGACAGAACTCC. Translation: CASSDAVGQNS. The complete CDR3 reads CASSDAVGQNSDYTF.

This clone has at least ten counts. Gene names refer to mouse genes. The sequenced fragment ends 4 residues before the CDR3 boundary, so the rest is inferred from the germline J gene. The chain links TRBV13-3 to TRBJ1-4, with unresolved D. Germline loops: CDR1 NNHDY, CDR2 SYVADS. V gave up 2 bases and J gave up 3 bases, with 8 bases separating them. This CDR3 is built from 14 residues. The CDR3 DNA, read in part, is TGTGCCAGCAGTGAAAACAGCCCCAACGAA. It yields the protein CASSENSPNE. The full CDR3 is CASSENSPNERLFF.

This clone was found a few times. TCRdb gives a protein that differs at residue 12 from what the DNA encodes, so the protein here is translated from the DNA. Mouse gene names and germline throughout. With the read ending 3 residues before the CDR3 end, the germline J gene is used to fill in that end. This chain uses TRBV13-3 with TRBJ1-3, with 7 positions matching TRBD1. This CDR3 region has 15 residues. V lost 2 bases, J lost 0 bases, and 2 bases stayed unmatched. CDR1 is NNHDY, CDR2 SYVADS, per germline. The sequenced CDR3 bases are TGTGCCAGCAGTGAAGGGGGCCTTTCTGGAAATACG. Translated, it gives CASSEGGLSGNT. Given in full, the CDR3 is CASSEGGLSGNTLYF.

This clone turned up a few times. The listed genes are named as in mouse. With the read ending 4 residues before the CDR3 end, the germline J gene is used to fill in that end. The chain uses TRBV13-3 and TRBJ2-5; 9 nucleotides align to TRBD1. Germline V gene data show CDR1 as NNHDY and CDR2 as SYVADS. The CDR3 is 14 residues long. CDR3 loop: CASSDPGTGDTQYF. The sequenced part of the CDR3 DNA is TGTGCCAGCAGTGACCCTGGGACAGGGGAC.

Concerning this clone: Germline and genes: mouse. The read terminates 4 residues ahead of where the CDR3 ends, so the germline J gene completes it. The V and J genes are TRBV1 and TRBJ2-1; D is perhaps TRBD2 (7 bases). V lost 0 bases to trimming and J lost 4 bases, with 13 bases between them. The CDR3 is 16 amino acids. Germline V gene data show CDR1 as NSQYPW and CDR2 as LRSPGD (reference sequence). The CDR3 sequence is CTCSADRGAGYAEQFF. The sequenced CDR3 bases are TGCACCTGCAGTGCAGATCGGGGGGCGGGGTATGCT.

Points on this clone: Gene names denote mouse genes. The read ends 4 residues early relative to the CDR3; the germline J gene fills the gap. This sequence joins TRBV13-3 and TRBJ2-2; 8 nucleotides agree with TRBD2. V gave up 3 bases and J gave up 4 bases; unmatched junction bases: 2. Germline V gene sequence: CDR1 NNHDY, CDR2 SYVADS. This CDR3 has 14 amino acids. CDR3 loop: CASSAGGSTGQLYF. The covered CDR3 bases are TGTGCCAGCAGTGCTGGGGGGAGCACCGGG.

Points on this clone: An end of the junction differs from the germline gene, which may be a read error. Genes and germline come from the mouse. The CDR3 end is not reached by the read, which stops 4 residues before it; the germline J gene fills it in. The chain is built from TRBV1 and TRBJ2-7, with 7 bases matching TRBD2. Germline CDR1 and CDR2: NSQYPW and LRSPGD (reference sequence). The length of the CDR3 is 13 residues. CDR3 DNA (partial): TGCACCTGCAGTACAGAGCTGGGGGAT. The encoded protein is CTCSTELGD. The CDR3 reads in full as CTCSTELGDEQYF.

Notes on this clone: Mouse gene names and germline throughout. The DNA ends 4 residues before the CDR3 does, and the rest of the CDR3 is filled in from the germline J gene. This chain uses TRBV13-3 with TRBJ2-4; TRBD2 matches at 10 bases. The trim removed 9 bases at V and 1 base at J, leaving 2 bases unmatched. The germline CDR1 and CDR2 sequences are NNHDY and SYVADS. The CDR3 is 13 amino acids. The sequenced part of the CDR3 DNA is TGTGCCACCGGGACTGGGGGTCAAAAC. Residues: CATGTGGQN. The full CDR3 protein reads CATGTGGQNTLYF.

To note about this clone: Gene names are mouse gene names. With the read ending 4 residues before the CDR3 end, the germline J gene is used to fill in that end. This chain joins TRBV13-1 and TRBJ2-5; 13 bases agree with TRBD2. J was trimmed by 3 bases and V by 3 bases; bases with no gene match: 4. Germline CDR1 NSHNY, CDR2 SYGAGN. The CDR3 totals 16 residues. Incomplete CDR3 DNA: TGTGCCAGCAGTGGGCCGGGACTGGGGGGGCAAGAC. It specifies CASSGPGLGGQD. The full-length CDR3 reads as CASSGPGLGGQDTQYF.

With respect to this clone: Germline and genes here are mouse. Read coverage stops 4 residues before the CDR3 terminus; the germline J gene supplies the remainder. The V and J genes are TRBV17 and TRBJ1-1, with D maybe TRBD1 (6 bases). This CDR3 is built from 13 residues. The germline V gene has CDR1 MNHDT and CDR2 YYDKIL. The sequenced CDR3 bases are TGTGCTAGCACAGACTGGGGGGGCGAA. Translated, it gives CASTDWGGE. Given in full, the CDR3 is CASTDWGGEEVFF.